These 18 T cell receptor beta chains were sequenced from one sample in a study of cytomegalovirus exposure and HLA in healthy donors. Repertoires were generated with immunoSEQ multiplex PCR, while TCRdb's copy carries only in-frame clones and drops some. The data hold tens of thousands of clones, with roughly 93% observed a single time. Sequencing was done on a sample of PBMCs. The receptor set was obtained from a man between 25 and 39 years old in good health and CMV-seronegative.

In this sample, this clone turned up once. The chain is built from TRBV7-9 and TRBJ2-7; 9 positions match TRBD2. Germline values: CDR1 SEHNR, CDR2 FQNEAQ (reference sequence). The CDR3 covers 14 residues. J gave up 6 bases and V 3 bases, and 6 bases lay outside the gene matches. The CDR3 is CASSLVAGDSEQYF. The CDR3, as DNA: TGTGCCAGCAGCTTGGTAGCGGGGGATAGCGAGCAGTACTTC.

Here the CDR3 reads CASSLTGDNQPQHF. The CDR3 bases are TGTGCCAGCAGTCTAACAGGGGACAATCAGCCCCAGCATTTT. The V call is TRBV6-5, the J call TRBJ1-5; 7 bases agree with TRBD1. CDR1 and CDR2 from the germline V gene are MNHEY and SVGAGI. The CDR3 consists of 14 residues. J was trimmed by 3 bases and V by 5 bases; bases with no gene match: 4.

The J gene is TRBJ2-6, the V gene TRBV13; tentatively, D is TRBD2 (7 bases). V was clipped by 1 base and J by 4 bases, with 20 bases between them. This CDR3 contains 19 residues. The germline V gene encodes CDR1 PRHDT and CDR2 FYEKMQ (reference sequence). CDR3 DNA sequence: TGTGCCAGCAGCTTAGCCGTGGGGGGGCCGCGCCTAGGGGCCAACGTCCTGACTTTC. Its translation: CASSLAVGGPRLGANVLTF.

This clone was detected only once. The gene calls are TRBV13 and TRBJ2-5; 7 bases fit TRBD1. V trimming: 1 base; J trimming: 3 bases; junction bases outside the gene matches: 5. The germline CDR1 and CDR2 sequences are PRHDT and FYEKMQ (reference sequence). The CDR3 has 15 residues. The CDR3, as DNA: TGTGCCAGCAGCTTAGAGACAGGGAAGAAAGAGACCCAGTACTTC. It specifies CASSLETGKKETQYF.

This chain joins TRBV2 and TRBJ1-6; 9 bases fit TRBD1. The CDR3 length is 13 residues. The junction had 3 bases not matched to a gene; V was cut back by 6 bases and J by 9 bases. CDR1 and CDR2 (germline): SNHLY, FYNNEI. Here the CDR3 DNA reads TGTGCCAGCAGCGCGGGACAGGGTTCACCCCTCCACTTT. Translation gives CASSAGQGSPLHF.

V and J are TRBV28 and TRBJ2-7; a possible D gene is TRBD1 (6 bases). The CDR3 runs 13 residues. Trimming cost V 5 bases and J 7 bases, with 15 bases left between them. Germline-derived CDR1 and CDR2 are MDHEN and SYDVKM. Written as DNA, the CDR3 is TGTGCCAGCAGTAAAGACAGGTTTGGAGAGCAGTACTTC. The encoded protein is CASSKDRFGEQYF.

The rearrangement links TRBV2 to TRBJ2-7, with D possibly TRBD2 on 6 matching bases. CDR1 SNHLY and CDR2 FYNNEI come from the germline V gene. The CDR3 sequence is 14 residues long. The germline V and J ends were trimmed by 4 bases and 4 bases, with 14 bases remaining between them. This chain's CDR3 is CASSVAREGYEQYF. Here the CDR3 DNA reads TGTGCCAGCAGTGTAGCGCGGGAAGGTTACGAGCAGTACTTC. The complete variable domain, with remaining parts taken from reference TRBV2 and TRBJ2-7, reads EPEVTQTPSHQVTQMGQEVILRCVPISNHLYFYWYRQILGQKVEFLVSFYNNEISEKSEIFDDQFSVERPDGSNFTLKIRSTKLEDSAMYFCASSVAREGYEQYFGPGTRLTVT.

This clone appeared a few times. V and J are TRBV6-1 and TRBJ2-1, with 8 bases aligning to TRBD1. With 8 bases clipped from V and 3 bases from J, the junction kept 12 bases outside the gene matches. Germline V gives CDR1 MNHNS, CDR2 SASEGT. This CDR3 has 16 residues. CDR3 DNA: TGTGCCAGCGGTGCCGCGCCCGGGACAGGCTACAATGAGCAGTTCTTC. Its protein is CASGAAPGTGYNEQFF.

The chain employs TRBV28 and TRBJ1-1; a weak D match, TRBD1 (6 bases). There are 13 residues in the CDR3. Trimming stripped 3 bases from V and 9 bases from J, with 14 bases between. Germline CDR1 MDHEN, CDR2 SYDVKM. The CDR3 here is CASSFRGRGQAFF. The CDR3 region has the DNA TGTGCCAGCAGTTTTCGGGGGCGGGGGCAAGCTTTCTTT.

This chain joins TRBV9 and TRBJ2-3; 8 nucleotides align to TRBD2. The trim removed 2 bases at V and 2 bases at J, leaving 1 base unmatched. Germline V gene sequence: CDR1 SGDLS, CDR2 YYNGEE. This CDR3 region has 14 residues. CDR3 nucleotide sequence: TGTGCCAGCAGCGTTAGCGGGAACACAGATACGCAGTATTTT. This sequence encodes CASSVSGNTDTQYF.

In DNA, the CDR3 is TGTGCCACCGAATGGGACAGCGAATCCTACGAGCAGTACTTC. Translation: CATEWDSESYEQYF. The V call is TRBV2, the J call TRBJ2-7; 7 bases are a match to TRBD1. The CDR3 is 14 residues long. J gave up 1 base and V 10 bases, and 10 bases lay outside the gene matches. Germline assignment: CDR1 SNHLY and CDR2 FYNNEI.

The rearrangement links TRBV18 to TRBJ1-1, with TRBD1 matching 7 bases. Germline assignment: CDR1 KGHSH and CDR2 LQKENI. This CDR3 region has 14 residues. Losses at the gene ends were 2 bases for V and 4 bases for J; bases not matched to a gene: 4. In DNA, the CDR3 is TGTGCCAGCTCACCAGGGGACAGTATCACTGAAGCTTTCTTT. This translates into CASSPGDSITEAFF.

The V call is TRBV10-3, the J call TRBJ2-3; 7 nucleotides line up with TRBD2. The CDR3 has 14 amino acids. Trimming cost V 4 bases and J 3 bases; bases outside gene matches: 4. Germline CDR1 is ENHRY and CDR2 is SYGVKD. The CDR3 reads CAISAAGVTDTQYF. As DNA, the CDR3 is TGTGCCATCAGTGCGGCGGGAGTGACAGATACGCAGTATTTT.

V is TRBV19 and J is TRBJ2-2; 8 nucleotides match TRBD2. This CDR3 spans 16 amino acids. CDR1 LNHDA and CDR2 SQIVND come from the germline V gene (reference sequence). V was pared by 3 bases and J by 5 bases, with 8 bases of the junction left unmatched. The CDR3 DNA reads as TGTGCCAGTAGTATGGATCAGCGGGAGACGACCGGGGAGCTGTTTTTT. Translation: CASSMDQRETTGELFF.

V usage is TRBV6-1 and J usage is TRBJ2-2, with a possible D match to TRBD1 (5 bases). The germline gives CDR1 MNHNS, CDR2 SASEGT. With 11 bases removed from V and 4 bases from J, the gap between germline ends came to 11 bases. CDR3 length: 12 amino acids. The DNA of the CDR3 is TGTGCCGCCGTCAGGGTCACCGGGGAGCTGTTTTTT. Its translation is CAAVRVTGELFF.

V gene TRBV29-1 combines with J gene TRBJ2-7; 9 bases line up with TRBD1. Germline assignment: CDR1 SQVTM and CDR2 ANQGSEA. The ends lost 4 bases at V and 6 bases at J; junction bases unmatched: 16. The CDR3 runs 16 residues. CDR3 region: CSVVENRGLLIGEQYF. For the CDR3, the DNA is TGCAGCGTTGTTGAAAACAGGGGGCTCTTGATTGGCGAGCAGTACTTC.

The chain uses TRBV5-4 and TRBJ1-3, with D perhaps TRBD1 (6 bases). Germline V lookup: CDR1 SGHNT, CDR2 YYREEE (reference sequence). Trimming left V 4 bases short and J 2 bases short, with 13 bases between. The CDR3 runs 15 residues. CDR3 nucleotides: TGTGCCAGCAGCCTCGGACAGTCCACTGGAAACACCATATATTTT. Protein sequence: CASSLGQSTGNTIYF. Supplemented by reference TRBV5-4 and TRBJ1-3, the full variable domain reads ETGVTQSPTHLIKTRGQQVTLRCSSQSGHNTVSWYQQALGQGPQFIFQYYREEENGRGNFPPRFSGLQFPNYSSELNVNALELDDSALYLCASSLGQSTGNTIYFGEGSWLTVV.

The chain links TRBV29-1 to TRBJ2-7; D ambiguous. CDR1 SQVTM and CDR2 ANQGSEA come from the germline V gene. CDR3 size: 13 residues. The V end lost 4 bases, the J end lost 2 bases, and 12 bases lay between the germline ends. CDR3 protein: CSVVDRAPYEQYF. In nucleotides, the CDR3 is TGCAGCGTTGTAGATCGAGCCCCCTACGAGCAGTACTTC.